One T cell receptor beta chain is described in this entry. What it binds is not known. Every patient had mismatch repair deficiency by PCR or immunohistochemistry. A few pembrolizumab responders had their TCRs sequenced. This specimen belongs to a study of PD-1 blockade in mismatch repair-deficient tumors. Study in general: Patients had fewer than 15 mismatch repair-deficient cancer types and were previously treated and progressing.

Study-level findings and limits: Rapid post-treatment expansion, then contraction, generally preceding radiologic response, marked tumor-resident clones.

Sequencing was performed with immunoSEQ multiplex PCR; in TCRdb, only in-frame clones are kept and a portion is missing. The sample consists of 80,000 to 130,000 clones, over 75% of them appearing once. V dropped 1 base and J dropped 8 bases, with 13 bases sitting between them. Germline V CDR1 and CDR2: SGDLS, YYNGEE. The CDR3 covers 14 residues. Source: peripheral blood, taken around 8 months after starting pembrolizumab. This TCR was sampled from an adult with mismatch repair-deficient cancer. This chain uses TRBV9 with TRBJ2-1; no clear D. CDR3 bases: TGTGCCAGCAGCGTATTTGCAAGTGTGGATGAGCAGTTCTTC. Its protein is CASSVFASVDEQFF.